Shown below are 26 T cell receptor beta chains from a single sample sequenced in a study of blood T cell repertoires in COVID-19. TCRdb's copy holds only in-frame clones and misses some; the assay was immunoSEQ multiplex PCR. Here the sample spans approximately 100,000 clones, approximately 82% being singletons. Sequenced input: peripheral blood. These receptor sequences come from a man aged 65 to 79 with acute or convalescent COVID-19.

The rearrangement uses TRBV5-6 and TRBJ1-2; 7 bases are a match to TRBD1. Germline V CDR1 and CDR2: SGHDT, YYEEEE. This CDR3 spans 12 amino acids. Losses at the gene ends were 5 bases for V and 4 bases for J; bases not matched to a gene: 2. In nucleotides, the CDR3 is TGTGCCAGCAGTCCAGGGGGCTATGGCTACACCTTC. Encoded protein: CASSPGGYGYTF.

V gene TRBV10-3 combines with J gene TRBJ1-1; 8 bases fit TRBD1. CDR1 ENHRY and CDR2 SYGVKD come from the germline V gene. The CDR3 length is 14 residues. J gave up 4 bases and V 4 bases, and 5 bases lay outside the gene matches. DNA for the CDR3: TGTGCCATCAGTGGGGTGGACAGGGCCACTGAAGCTTTCTTT. It yields the protein CAISGVDRATEAFF.

V usage is TRBV9 and J usage is TRBJ2-1; possibly TRBD1 for D (5 bases). CDR1 SGDLS and CDR2 YYNGEE come from the germline V gene. The length of the CDR3 is 17 residues. Trimming cost V 4 bases and J 6 bases, with 23 bases left between them. CDR3 DNA: TGTGCCAGCAGCCCGCACGCCGTCGGAAGGGGTGGCAATGAGCAGTTCTTC. It yields the protein CASSPHAVGRGGNEQFF.

The V call is TRBV11-2, the J call TRBJ2-7; 8 bases map to TRBD1. CDR3 length: 15 amino acids. Per the germline V gene, CDR1 is SGHAT and CDR2 is FQNNGV. The junction had 9 bases not matched to a gene; V was cut back by 6 bases and J by 2 bases. The CDR3 coding sequence is TGTGCCAGCAGTCAAGACAGGGGAGAGACCTACGAGCAGTACTTC. Amino acid sequence: CASSQDRGETYEQYF. The full variable domain, with the rest looked up from reference TRBV11-2 and TRBJ2-7, is EAGVAQSPRYKIIEKRQSVAFWCNPISGHATLYWYQQILGQGPKLLIQFQNNGVVDDSQLPKDRFSAERLKGVDSTLKIQPAKLEDSAVYLCASSQDRGETYEQYFGPGTRLTVT.

The chain links TRBV2 to TRBJ1-6; 7 bases are a match to TRBD1. The CDR3 is made up of 16 amino acids. Germline V gene data show CDR1 as SNHLY and CDR2 as FYNNEI. J gave up 5 bases and V 6 bases, and 10 bases lay outside the gene matches. Here the CDR3 DNA reads TGTGCCAGCAGCGATTCAGGGACAGCTAATAATTCACCCCTCCACTTT. Translating it yields CASSDSGTANNSPLHF.

The rearrangement uses TRBV6-5 and TRBJ1-1; maybe TRBD1 (5 bases). Germline-derived CDR1 and CDR2 are MNHEY and SVGAGI. V lost 2 bases, J lost 2 bases, and 12 bases lay in between. The CDR3 has 15 amino acids. This CDR3 is CASSYSRDPNTEAFF. The CDR3 coding sequence is TGTGCCAGCAGTTACAGCAGGGATCCAAACACTGAAGCTTTCTTT.

This chain uses TRBV29-1 with TRBJ1-2, with D tentatively TRBD1 (6 bases). The CDR3 runs 15 residues. In germline, CDR1 is SQVTM, CDR2 ANQGSEA. Trimming removed 3 bases from V and 1 base from J, with 15 bases in between. CDR3 sequence reads: CSVDAGAIGNYGYTF. The CDR3 region has the DNA TGCAGCGTTGATGCGGGGGCGATAGGTAACTATGGCTACACCTTC. The variable domain in full, completed from reference TRBV29-1 and TRBJ1-2, reads SAVISQKPSRDICQRGTSLTIQCQVDSQVTMMFWYRQQPGQSLTLIATANQGSEATYESGFVIDKFPISRPNLTFSTLTVSNMSPEDSSIYLCSVDAGAIGNYGYTFGSGTRLTVV.

J is TRBJ2-7 and V is TRBV7-2, with D possibly matching TRBD2 (6 bases). Trimming took 2 bases from V and 0 from J, leaving 11 bases between them. Germline lookup yields CDR1 SGHTA and CDR2 FQGNSA. This CDR3 region has 15 residues. Here the CDR3 reads CASSLSGGSSYEQYF. In DNA, the CDR3 is TGTGCCAGCAGCTTATCTGGAGGGAGCTCCTACGAGCAGTACTTC.

A remark on this clone: Other DNA variants within this sample encode the same CDR3. This chain links TRBV6-5 with TRBJ1-4, with 10 bases lining up with TRBD1. CDR3 length equals 14 residues. Germline CDR1 is MNHEY and CDR2 is SVGAGI. V lost 6 bases, J lost 8 bases, and 6 bases stayed unmatched. The CDR3 sequence: CASRRQGAREKLFF. The CDR3 bases are TGTGCCAGCAGACGACAGGGGGCGAGGGAAAAACTGTTTTTT.

This chain connects TRBV7-8 to TRBJ2-7; possibly TRBD1 for D (5 bases). The CDR3 totals 16 residues. In germline, CDR1 is SGHVS, CDR2 FQNEAQ. V was pared by 1 base and J by 2 bases, with 15 bases between. The CDR3 spells CASSLGGSYITYEQYF. Written as DNA, the CDR3 is TGTGCCAGCAGCTTAGGGGGCAGCTATATAACCTACGAGCAGTACTTC. The full variable domain, completed using reference TRBV7-8 and TRBJ2-7, is GAGVSQSPRYKVAKRGQDVALRCDPISGHVSLFWYQQALGQGPEFLTYFQNEAQLDKSGLPSDRFFAERPEGSVSTLKIQRTQQEDSAVYLCASSLGGSYITYEQYFGPGTRLTVT.

The J gene is TRBJ2-7, the V gene TRBV19, with a weak D call TRBD1 (8 bases). With 3 bases removed from V and 2 bases from J, the gap between germline ends came to 14 bases. The germline CDR1 and CDR2 sequences are LNHDA and SQIVND (reference sequence). The CDR3 totals 15 residues. In DNA, the CDR3 is TGTGCCAGTAGTATCAGGGGGGGACAGGCCTACGAGCAGTACTTC. This sequence encodes CASSIRGGQAYEQYF.

CDR3 in DNA: TGTGCCAGCAGCCAAACCCACGGGGGCACCGGGGAGCTGTTTTTT. Translated: CASSQTHGGTGELFF. J is TRBJ2-2 and V is TRBV3-1 (or the pseudogene TRBV3-2); TRBD2 is a possible D gene (6 bases). Germline-derived CDR1 and CDR2 are LGHDT and YNNKEL (reference sequence). V lost 2 bases and J lost 4, with 11 bases in between. The CDR3 has 15 residues.

The chain has TRBV10-3 and TRBJ1-1, with unresolved D. V lost 4 bases and J lost 1, with 7 bases in between. The length of the CDR3 is 13 residues. Per the germline V gene, CDR1 is ENHRY and CDR2 is SYGVKD. CDR3 sequence (DNA): TGTGCCATCAGTGCCAAAGCGAACACTGAAGCTTTCTTT. It is translated as CAISAKANTEAFF.

CDR3 nucleotides: TGTGCCAGCAGCCCTTCCGGGTACTATGGCTACACCTTC. The encoded protein is CASSPSGYYGYTF. This chain links TRBV3-1 (or the pseudogene TRBV3-2) with TRBJ1-2, with D unresolved. The CDR3 is 13 amino acids. Germline V gene sequence: CDR1 LGHDT, CDR2 YNNKEL (reference sequence). V gave up 4 bases and J gave up 3 bases, with 9 bases separating them.

The CDR3 DNA follows: TGTGCCAGCACCCGGGGCGGACAGGGCAATGAGCAGTTCTTC. Its translation is CASTRGGQGNEQFF. The genes are TRBV6-5 and TRBJ2-1, with 8 bases that match TRBD1. In germline, CDR1 is MNHEY, CDR2 SVGAGI. V trimming: 7 bases; J trimming: 6 bases; junction bases outside the gene matches: 8. The CDR3 runs 14 residues.

This clone came up a few times. The genes are TRBV5-1 and TRBJ1-4; D might be TRBD1 (5 bases). Trimming removed 4 bases at V and 3 bases at J, with 16 bases between. Per the germline V gene, CDR1 is SGHRS and CDR2 is YFSETQ. This CDR3 region has 16 residues. The CDR3 DNA reads as TGCGCCAGCAGCCCCCAGGCGGGGGTAGCTAATGAAAAACTGTTTTTT. It translates to CASSPQAGVANEKLFF.

The genes are TRBV7-9 and TRBJ2-3, with D unclear. V was pared by 1 base and J by 7 bases, with 6 bases between. The CDR3 loop spans 12 amino acids. Germline CDR1 and CDR2: SEHNR and FQNEAQ (reference sequence). In nucleotides, the CDR3 is TGTGCCAGCAGCTTAGTGGAGAATACGCAGTATTTT. This encodes CASSLVENTQYF.

The V gene is TRBV12-3 or TRBV12-4, the J gene TRBJ1-5, with D unclear. V gave up 6 bases and J gave up 6 bases, with 9 bases separating them. CDR3 length: 12 residues. CDR3 region: CASRAHAQPQHF. CDR3 DNA: TGTGCCAGCAGAGCGCACGCTCAGCCCCAGCATTTT.

By share, this clone counts as medium-sized. The V call is TRBV7-2, the J call TRBJ2-3, with TRBD2 identical over 12 bases. Per germline, CDR1 SGHTA and CDR2 FQGNSA. V lost 5 bases to trimming and J lost 3 bases; unmatched junction nucleotides: 9. The CDR3 has 17 amino acids. The CDR3 nucleotides are TGTGCCAGCAGCGCCGACACTAGCGGGGGGCGAACAGATACGCAGTATTTT. Translation: CASSADTSGGRTDTQYF.

The genes are TRBV5-1 and TRBJ1-5; 10 nucleotides align to TRBD1. With 7 bases clipped from V and 4 bases from J, the junction kept 11 bases outside the gene matches. The CDR3 spans 16 residues. The germline CDR1 and CDR2 sequences are SGHRS and YFSETQ. The DNA for the CDR3 is TGCGCCAGCCGGCTTGGGGGGACAGGGGCTAATCAGCCCCAGCATTTT. Amino acid sequence: CASRLGGTGANQPQHF.

V is TRBV7-2 and J is TRBJ1-1, with 8 bases that match TRBD1. From germline, CDR1 is SGHTA and CDR2 FQGNSA. The CDR3 runs 14 residues. V lost 7 bases to trimming and J lost 6 bases; unmatched junction nucleotides: 10. This CDR3 is CASTSRTGQAEAFF. CDR3 nucleotides: TGTGCCAGCACCTCCCGGACAGGGCAGGCTGAAGCTTTCTTT.

This chain uses TRBV24-1 with TRBJ1-4; 10 bases match TRBD1. The V and J ends lost 4 bases and 7 bases, in that order; junction bases with no gene match: 8. The germline gives CDR1 KGHDR, CDR2 SFDVKD. The CDR3 covers 16 residues. The CDR3 loop is CATSEGGTGDGEKLFF. CDR3 bases: TGTGCCACCAGTGAGGGGGGGACAGGGGACGGTGAAAAACTGTTTTTT.

This clone was recorded once. V usage is TRBV12-3 or TRBV12-4 and J usage is TRBJ1-1; D remains ambiguous. The ends were cut back, 6 bases at V and 1 base at J, with 9 bases in the middle. The CDR3 has 13 amino acids. CDR3 in DNA: TGTGCCAGCAGCAACCAGTGGAACACTGAAGCTTTCTTT. This sequence encodes CASSNQWNTEAFF.

V gene TRBV5-1 combines with J gene TRBJ1-5; weak D call: TRBD1 (6 bases). V was trimmed by 4 bases and J by 0 bases, leaving 11 bases between them. In germline, CDR1 is SGHRS, CDR2 YFSETQ. This CDR3 is 15 amino acids long. The CDR3 DNA is TGCGCCAGCAGCCCGTCAGGGGATAGCAATCAGCCCCAGCATTTT. It specifies CASSPSGDSNQPQHF.

The rearrangement links TRBV28 to TRBJ1-4, with 7 bases identical to TRBD1. The V gene end was trimmed by 4 bases and the J gene end by 9 bases; junction bases not matched to a gene: 5. CDR1 is MDHEN, CDR2 SYDVKM, per germline. This CDR3 spans 13 amino acids. CDR3: CASSYDREKKLFF. The CDR3 DNA reads as TGTGCCAGCAGTTATGACAGGGAAAAAAAACTGTTTTTT.

The chain carries TRBV4-1 and TRBJ1-5; D remains unclear. Looked up from germline, CDR1 is MGHRA and CDR2 is YSYEKL. V was shortened by 4 bases and J by 0 bases, with 16 bases between the two germline ends. The CDR3 contains 17 residues. CDR3 sequence: CASSPTGNAYSNQPQHF. CDR3 sequence (DNA): TGCGCCAGCAGCCCCACCGGGAATGCATATAGCAATCAGCCCCAGCATTTT.